Sequencing of this T cell receptor beta chain was carried out in a study of graft-versus-host responses after intestinal transplantation. On the study more broadly: Each recipient received a multivisceral, liver-intestinal, or isolated intestinal graft.

CDR1 is SGHRS and CDR2 is YFSETQ in the germline V gene. Unmatched junction bases numbered 14, after V lost 4 bases and J lost 9 bases. The CDR3 spans 16 residues. Notes on this clone: Its antigen is as yet unknown.

TCRdb's copy holds only in-frame clones and misses some; the assay was immunoSEQ multiplex PCR. The table includes about 120,000 clones, around 93% detected once. This chain connects TRBV5-1 to TRBJ2-1; 9 nucleotides agree with TRBD2. The source material was unstimulated CD8+ T cells sorted from spleen or lymph node cells, sampled before intestinal transplant. This receptor was identified in a human donor who received an intestinal transplant. The CDR3 here is CASSATGTSSFLEQFF. The CDR3 nucleotides read TGCGCCAGCAGCGCTACCGGGACTAGCAGTTTTCTTGAGCAGTTCTTC.